This entry describes one T cell receptor beta chain. As yet, its antigen is unknown. Other DNA sequences from this sample encode an identical CDR3 as well. These data belong to a study of cytomegalovirus exposure and HLA in healthy donors. Study findings and constraints: There were over 150 TCR beta chains listed as cytomegalovirus-associated. A later analysis reportedly identified an Asian-associated ancestry cluster as carrying fewer N-insertions than the approximately 640-donor mean. TCR beta chain V- and J-gene trimming was linked, in a later analysis, to a missense variant in DCLRE1C.

CDR1 and CDR2 from the germline V gene are MNHEY and SVGAGI. Germline trimming cut 6 bases from V and 4 bases from J; bases unmatched to any gene: 5. The CDR3 consists of 13 residues. Primers for the PCR totalled 60 Vbeta and 13 Jbeta. Per the study methods: A later analysis counted tens of millions of unique TCR beta chains, some 10 million shared. TCRdb keeps only in-frame clones here, not all; method: immunoSEQ multiplex PCR. The D gene and trimming were derived from the DNA, and the V and J assignments and clone size from that table. In the table there are a few hundred thousand clones, approximately 68% of which are singletons.

The sequenced material came from PBMCs. This chain joins TRBV6-5 and TRBJ1-2; 7 positions agree with TRBD1. This sequence was found in a woman aged 25 to 39 in good health and CMV-seronegative. This CDR3 is CASSPQGTYGYTF. As DNA, the CDR3 is TGTGCCAGCAGCCCACAGGGGACCTATGGCTACACCTTC.